This TCR beta chain stems from a study of early T cells in non-severe SARS-CoV-2 infection. For the study at large: Whole-blood bulk RNA, unsorted, was sequenced, and chains were unpaired.

Looked up from germline, CDR1 is MGHRA and CDR2 is YSYEKL. V was cut by 0 bases and J by 0 bases, with 18 bases left in between. CDR3 length: 18 amino acids. This clonotype was picked up many times. As part of library construction, unique molecular identifiers were attached to individual cDNA molecules. TCRdb analysed the 5' RACE reads with MiXCR anew, one entry per CDR3 protein. The sample includes approximately 71,000 distinct CDR3 sequences, under 15% seen only once; the top ten take around 2.8%. The sequencing here drew on whole blood, taken at baseline. The clonotype was recovered from an adult who was a healthcare worker with PCR-confirmed SARS-CoV-2 infection or an uninfected control (not recorded which). V usage is TRBV4-1 and J usage is TRBJ2-7, with D possibly being TRBD2 (6 bases). The CDR3 here is CASSQEAPAGTRSYEQYF. The CDR3 DNA reads as TGCGCCAGCAGCCAAGAAGCCCCCGCGGGAACTCGCTCCTACGAGCAGTACTTC.